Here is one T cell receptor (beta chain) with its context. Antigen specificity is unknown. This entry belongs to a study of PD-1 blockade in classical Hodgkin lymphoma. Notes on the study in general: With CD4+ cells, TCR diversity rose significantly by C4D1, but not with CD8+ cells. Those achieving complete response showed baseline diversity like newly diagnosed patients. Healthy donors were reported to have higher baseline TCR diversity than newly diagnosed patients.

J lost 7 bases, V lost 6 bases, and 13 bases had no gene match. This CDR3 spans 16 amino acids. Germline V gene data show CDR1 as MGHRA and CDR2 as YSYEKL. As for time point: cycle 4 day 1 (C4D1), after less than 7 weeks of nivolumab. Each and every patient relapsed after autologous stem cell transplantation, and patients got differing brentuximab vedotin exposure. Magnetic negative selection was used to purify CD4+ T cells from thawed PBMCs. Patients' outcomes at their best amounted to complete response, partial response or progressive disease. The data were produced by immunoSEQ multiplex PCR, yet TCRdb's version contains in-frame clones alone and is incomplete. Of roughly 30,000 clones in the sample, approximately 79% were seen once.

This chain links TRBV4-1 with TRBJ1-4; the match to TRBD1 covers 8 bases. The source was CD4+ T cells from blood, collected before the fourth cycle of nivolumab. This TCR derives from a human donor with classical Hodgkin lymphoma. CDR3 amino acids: CASSRNSGGEGEKLFF. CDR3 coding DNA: TGCGCCAGCAGTCGTAATTCAGGGGGCGAGGGTGAAAAACTGTTTTTT.